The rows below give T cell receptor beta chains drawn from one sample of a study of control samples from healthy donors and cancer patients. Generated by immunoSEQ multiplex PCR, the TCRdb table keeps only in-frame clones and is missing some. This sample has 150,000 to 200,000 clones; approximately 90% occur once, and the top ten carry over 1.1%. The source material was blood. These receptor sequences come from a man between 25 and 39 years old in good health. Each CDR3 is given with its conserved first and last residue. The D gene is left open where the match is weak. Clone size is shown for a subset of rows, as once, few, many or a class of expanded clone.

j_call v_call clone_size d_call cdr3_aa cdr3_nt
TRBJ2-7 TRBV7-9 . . CASSFGDGATYEQYF TGTGCCAGCAGCTTCGGGGACGGAGCAACCTACGAGCAGTACTTC
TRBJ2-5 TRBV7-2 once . CASSLRARGSETQYF TGTGCCAGCAGCTTACGAGCCAGGGGTTCCGAGACCCAGTACTTC
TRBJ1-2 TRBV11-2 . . CASSLVQDYGYTF TGTGCCAGCAGCTTAGTTCAGGACTATGGCTACACCTTC
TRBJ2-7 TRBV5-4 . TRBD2 CASSLGQSGGPYEQYF TGTGCCAGCAGCTTGGGACAAAGCGGGGGCCCCTACGAGCAGTACTTC
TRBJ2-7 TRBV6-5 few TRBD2 CASSYLGTSGSYEQYF TGTGCCAGCAGTTACTTAGGGACTAGCGGGAGCTACGAGCAGTACTTC
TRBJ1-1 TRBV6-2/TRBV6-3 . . CASSYPGSTEAFF TGTGCCAGCAGTTACCCAGGGTCGACTGAAGCTTTCTTT
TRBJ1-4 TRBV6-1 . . CASSEGEGGGEKLFF TGTGCCAGCAGTGAAGGGGAGGGAGGTGGAGAAAAACTGTTTTTT
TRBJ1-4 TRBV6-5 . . CASSRGRFREKLFF TGTGCCAGCAGTAGGGGACGGTTTCGGGAAAAACTGTTTTTT
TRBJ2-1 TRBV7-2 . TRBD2 CASSLVGGGRYNEQFF TGTGCCAGCAGCTTAGTGGGCGGGGGACGCTACAATGAGCAGTTCTTC
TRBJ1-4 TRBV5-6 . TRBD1 CASSRAAQGAYEKLFF TGTGCCAGCAGCCGGGCGGCACAGGGGGCGTATGAAAAACTGTTTTTT
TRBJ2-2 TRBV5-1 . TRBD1 CASRLQGASTGELFF TGCGCCAGCCGTTTACAGGGGGCGAGCACCGGGGAGCTGTTTTTT
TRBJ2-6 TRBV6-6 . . CASSYSLSGANVLTF TGTGCCAGCAGTTACTCGTTATCGGGGGCCAACGTCCTGACTTTC
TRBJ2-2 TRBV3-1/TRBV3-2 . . CASSHGLPNGELFF TGTGCCAGCAGCCACGGACTACCCAATGGGGAGCTGTTTTTT
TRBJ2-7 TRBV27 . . CASSQRGRQYF TGTGCCAGCAGCCAACGGGGCAGGCAGTACTTC
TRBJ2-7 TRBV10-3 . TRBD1 CASEGTADEQYF TGTGCCAGCGAGGGGACAGCAGACGAGCAGTACTTC
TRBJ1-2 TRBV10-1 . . CASSDRRSGGYTF TGCGCCAGCAGTGATCGGAGGAGCGGGGGCTACACCTTC
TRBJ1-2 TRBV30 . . CAWSVGGYGYTF TGTGCCTGGAGTGTAGGGGGGTATGGCTACACCTTC
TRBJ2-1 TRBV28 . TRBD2 CAAGGLADNEQFF TGTGCAGCTGGGGGACTAGCGGACAATGAGCAGTTCTTC
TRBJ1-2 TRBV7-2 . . CASSLWGRERGNYGYTF TGTGCCAGCAGCTTATGGGGCAGGGAAAGGGGTAACTATGGCTACACCTTC
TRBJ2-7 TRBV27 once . CASSLWGSYEQYF TGTGCCAGCAGTTTATGGGGCAGCTACGAGCAGTACTTC
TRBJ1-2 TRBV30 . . CAWSPRGGTYGYTF TGTGCCTGGAGTCCCCGGGGAGGGACCTATGGCTACACCTTC
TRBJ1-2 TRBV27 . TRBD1 CAGSLGTGGSYGYTF TGTGCCGGCAGTTTAGGGACAGGGGGCTCCTATGGCTACACCTTC
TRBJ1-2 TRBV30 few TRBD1 CAWAPGGLGYTF TGTGCCTGGGCCCCAGGGGGCCTTGGCTACACCTTC
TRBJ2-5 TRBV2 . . CASSEIGLGLETQYF TGTGCCAGCAGTGAAATAGGTCTCGGGTTAGAGACCCAGTACTTC
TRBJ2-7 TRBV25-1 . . CASSEQDIYEQYF TGTGCCAGCAGTGAACAGGATATCTACGAGCAGTACTTC
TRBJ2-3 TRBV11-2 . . CASRGGGGFTDTQYF TGTGCCAGCAGAGGAGGGGGGGGATTCACAGATACGCAGTATTTT
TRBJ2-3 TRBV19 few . CASSFGSSTDTQYF TGTGCCAGTAGCTTCGGGAGCTCCACAGATACGCAGTATTTT
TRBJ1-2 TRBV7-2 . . CASSLVNYGYTF TGTGCCAGCAGCTTAGTAAACTATGGCTACACCTTC
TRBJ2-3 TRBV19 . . CASKRKDYHYTDTQYF TGTGCCAGTAAGAGGAAGGACTACCACTATACAGATACGCAGTATTTT
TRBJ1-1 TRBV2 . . CASSADTEAFF TGTGCCAGCAGCGCGGATACTGAAGCTTTCTTT
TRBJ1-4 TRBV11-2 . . CASRSLDQTYNEKLFF TGTGCCAGCAGATCATTGGACCAAACATATAATGAAAAACTGTTTTTT
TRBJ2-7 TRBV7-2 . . CASSLRTGPTYEQYF TGTGCCAGCAGCTTAAGAACAGGCCCAACCTACGAGCAGTACTTC
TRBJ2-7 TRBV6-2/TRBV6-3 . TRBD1 CASSPNTGAPYEQYF TGTGCCAGCAGTCCGAACACAGGGGCCCCCTACGAGCAGTACTTC
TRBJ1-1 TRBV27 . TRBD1 CASRQRGLNTEAFF TGTGCCAGCCGACAAAGGGGGCTTAACACTGAAGCTTTCTTT
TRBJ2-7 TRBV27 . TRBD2 CASSLLGTRTYEQYF TGTGCCAGCAGTTTATTAGGGACTAGGACCTACGAGCAGTACTTC
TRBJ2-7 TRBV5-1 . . CASSLEGGTPKYEQYF TGCGCCAGCAGCTTGGAAGGGGGGACACCAAAATACGAGCAGTACTTC
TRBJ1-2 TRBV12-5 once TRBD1 CASGLDRGTGEPYGYTF TGTGCTAGTGGTTTGGATCGTGGGACAGGAGAACCTTATGGCTACACCTTC
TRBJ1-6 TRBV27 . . CASSLSGDTWGGLHF TGTGCCAGCAGTTTATCGGGGGACACCTGGGGTGGGCTCCACTTT
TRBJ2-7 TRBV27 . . CASRGGSGFSYEQYF TGTGCCAGCAGGGGTGGTAGCGGCTTTTCCTACGAGCAGTACTTC
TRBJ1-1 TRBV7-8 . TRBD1 CASSIGDREAVTEAFF TGTGCCAGCAGTATTGGGGACAGGGAGGCGGTCACTGAAGCTTTCTTT
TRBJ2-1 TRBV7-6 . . CATSLGSDGPYNEQFF TGTGCCACCAGTTTGGGGTCGGACGGCCCCTACAATGAGCAGTTCTTC
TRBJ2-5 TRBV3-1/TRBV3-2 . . CASSPYRGLADQETQYF TGTGCCAGCAGCCCCTACCGGGGGCTAGCGGACCAAGAGACCCAGTACTTC
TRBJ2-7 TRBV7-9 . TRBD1 CASSPPGQDYEQYF TGTGCCAGCAGCCCTCCGGGACAGGACTACGAGCAGTACTTC
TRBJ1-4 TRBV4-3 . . CASSQDSGQGKLFF TGCGCCAGCAGCCAAGACTCGGGGCAGGGAAAACTGTTTTTT
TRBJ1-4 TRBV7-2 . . CASSLAGGNEKLFF TGTGCCAGCAGCTTAGCCGGGGGGAATGAAAAACTGTTTTTT
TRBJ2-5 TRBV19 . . CASSKDGVQETQYF TGTGCCAGTAGTAAAGATGGGGTACAAGAGACCCAGTACTTC
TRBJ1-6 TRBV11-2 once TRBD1 CASSLTGEHSPLHF TGTGCCAGCAGCTTGACAGGGGAACATTCACCCCTCCACTTT
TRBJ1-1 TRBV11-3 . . CASSLAPDTEAFF TGTGCCAGCAGCTTAGCACCTGACACTGAAGCTTTCTTT
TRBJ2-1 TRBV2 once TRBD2 CASRVLAGVDEQFF TGTGCCAGCCGGGTGCTAGCGGGAGTGGATGAGCAGTTCTTC
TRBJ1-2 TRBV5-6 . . CASSLGRPAGYTF TGTGCCAGCAGCTTGGGTCGGCCTGCAGGCTACACCTTC
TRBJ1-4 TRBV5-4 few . CASSPGTVDEKLFF TGTGCCAGCAGCCCCGGGACGGTGGATGAAAAACTGTTTTTT
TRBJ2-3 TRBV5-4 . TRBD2 CASSIIIAGGGTDTQYF TGTGCCAGCAGCATTATTATAGCGGGAGGGGGCACAGATACGCAGTATTTT
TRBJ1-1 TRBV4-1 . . CASSPPDRLDTEAFF TGCGCCAGCAGCCCTCCTGACCGACTGGATACTGAAGCTTTCTTT